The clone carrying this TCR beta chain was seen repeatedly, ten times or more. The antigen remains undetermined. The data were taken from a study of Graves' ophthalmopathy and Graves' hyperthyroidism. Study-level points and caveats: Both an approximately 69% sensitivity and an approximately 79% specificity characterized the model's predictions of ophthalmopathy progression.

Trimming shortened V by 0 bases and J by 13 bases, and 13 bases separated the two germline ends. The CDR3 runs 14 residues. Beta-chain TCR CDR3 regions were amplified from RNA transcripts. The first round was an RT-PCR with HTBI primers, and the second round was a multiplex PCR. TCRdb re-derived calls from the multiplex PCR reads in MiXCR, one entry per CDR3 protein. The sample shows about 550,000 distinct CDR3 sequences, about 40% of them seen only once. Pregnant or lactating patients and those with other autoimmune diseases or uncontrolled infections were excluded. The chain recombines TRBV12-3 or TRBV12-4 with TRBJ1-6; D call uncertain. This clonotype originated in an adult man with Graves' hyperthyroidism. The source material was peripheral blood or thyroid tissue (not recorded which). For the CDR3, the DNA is TGTGCCAGCAGTTTAGCCAGCCTCCTCTTCCCCCTCCACTTT. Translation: CASSLASLLFPLHF.